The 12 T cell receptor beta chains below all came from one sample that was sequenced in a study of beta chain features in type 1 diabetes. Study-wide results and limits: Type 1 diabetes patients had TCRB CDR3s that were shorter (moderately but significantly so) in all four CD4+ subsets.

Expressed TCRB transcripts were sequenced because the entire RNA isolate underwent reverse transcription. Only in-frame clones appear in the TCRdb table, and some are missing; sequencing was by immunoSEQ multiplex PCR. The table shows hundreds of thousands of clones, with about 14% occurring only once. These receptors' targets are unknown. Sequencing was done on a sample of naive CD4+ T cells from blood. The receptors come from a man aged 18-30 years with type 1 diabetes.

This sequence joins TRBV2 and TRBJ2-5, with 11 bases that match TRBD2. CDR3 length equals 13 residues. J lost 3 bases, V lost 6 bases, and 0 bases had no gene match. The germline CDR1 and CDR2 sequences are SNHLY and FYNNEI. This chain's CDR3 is CASRLAGEETQYF. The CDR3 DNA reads TGTGCCAGCAGACTAGCGGGAGAAGAGACCCAGTACTTC.

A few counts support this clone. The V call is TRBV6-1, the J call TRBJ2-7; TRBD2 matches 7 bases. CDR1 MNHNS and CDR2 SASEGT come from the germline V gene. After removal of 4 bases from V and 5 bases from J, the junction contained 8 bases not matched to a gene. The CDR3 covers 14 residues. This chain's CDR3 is CASSGGGSRDEQYF. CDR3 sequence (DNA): TGTGCCAGCAGTGGCGGGGGTTCGCGGGACGAGCAGTACTTC.

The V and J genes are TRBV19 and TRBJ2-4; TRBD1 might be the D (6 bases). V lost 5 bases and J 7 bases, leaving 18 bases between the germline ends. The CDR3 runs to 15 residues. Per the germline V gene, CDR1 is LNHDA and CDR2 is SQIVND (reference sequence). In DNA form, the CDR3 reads TGTGCCAGTAGTCTCATTGGGACGCAGGGGAACATTCAGTACTTC. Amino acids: CASSLIGTQGNIQYF.

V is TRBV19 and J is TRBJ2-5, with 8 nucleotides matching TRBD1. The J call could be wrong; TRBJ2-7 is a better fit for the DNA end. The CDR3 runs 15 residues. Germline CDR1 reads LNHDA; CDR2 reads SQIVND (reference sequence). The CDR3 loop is CASTPRWTGSYEQYF. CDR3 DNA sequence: TGTGCCAGTACCCCTCGCTGGACAGGGAGCTACGAGCAGTACTTC.

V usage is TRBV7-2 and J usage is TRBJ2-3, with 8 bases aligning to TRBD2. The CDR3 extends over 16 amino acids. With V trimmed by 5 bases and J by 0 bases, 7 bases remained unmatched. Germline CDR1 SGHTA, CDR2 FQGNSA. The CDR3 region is CASSLAGGRSTDTQYF. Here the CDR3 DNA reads TGTGCCAGCAGCCTCGCGGGGGGCAGGAGCACAGATACGCAGTATTTT. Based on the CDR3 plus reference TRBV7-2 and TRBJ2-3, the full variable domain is GAGVSQSPSNKVTEKGKDVELRCDPISGHTALYWYRQSLGQGLEFLIYFQGNSAPDKSGLPSDRFSAERTGGSVSTLTIQRTQQEDSAVYLCASSLAGGRSTDTQYFGPGTRLTVL.

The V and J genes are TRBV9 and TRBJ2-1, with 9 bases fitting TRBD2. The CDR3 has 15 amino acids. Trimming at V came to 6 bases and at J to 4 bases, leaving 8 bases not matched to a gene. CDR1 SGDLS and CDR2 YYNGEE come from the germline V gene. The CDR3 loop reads CASTELAGPYNEQFF. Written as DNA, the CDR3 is TGTGCCAGCACAGAGCTAGCGGGGCCTTACAATGAGCAGTTCTTC.

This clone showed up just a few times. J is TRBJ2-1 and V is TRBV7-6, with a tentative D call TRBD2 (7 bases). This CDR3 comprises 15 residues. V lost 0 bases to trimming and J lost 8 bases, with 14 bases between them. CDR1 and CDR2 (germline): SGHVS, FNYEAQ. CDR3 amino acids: CASSLAGGPEDEQFF. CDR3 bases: TGTGCCAGCAGCTTAGCGGGGGGGCCGGAGGATGAGCAGTTCTTC. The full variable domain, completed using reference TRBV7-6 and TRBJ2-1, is GAGVSQSPRYKVTKRGQDVALRCDPISGHVSLYWYRQALGQGPEFLTYFNYEAQQDKSGLPNDRFSAERPEGSISTLTIQRTEQRDSAMYRCASSLAGGPEDEQFFGPGTRLTVL.

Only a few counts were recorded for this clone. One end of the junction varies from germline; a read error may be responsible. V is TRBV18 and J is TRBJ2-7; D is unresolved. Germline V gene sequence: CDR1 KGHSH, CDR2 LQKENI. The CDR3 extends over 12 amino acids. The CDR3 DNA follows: TGTGCCAGCTCCCCACAGCCCTACGAGCAGTACTTC. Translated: CASSPQPYEQYF.

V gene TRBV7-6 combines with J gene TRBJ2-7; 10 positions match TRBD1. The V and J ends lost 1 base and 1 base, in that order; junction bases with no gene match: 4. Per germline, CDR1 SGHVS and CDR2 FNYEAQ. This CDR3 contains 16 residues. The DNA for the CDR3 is TGTGCCAGCAGCTTAGGCCCGGGACAGGGGTCCTACGAGCAGTACTTC. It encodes CASSLGPGQGSYEQYF.

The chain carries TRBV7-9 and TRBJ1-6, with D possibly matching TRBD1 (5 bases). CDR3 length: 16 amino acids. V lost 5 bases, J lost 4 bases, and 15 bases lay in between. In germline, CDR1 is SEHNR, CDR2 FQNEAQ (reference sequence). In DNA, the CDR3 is TGTGCCAGCAGCCGACCCCAACAGGAGTATAATTCACCCCTCCACTTT. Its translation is CASSRPQQEYNSPLHF.

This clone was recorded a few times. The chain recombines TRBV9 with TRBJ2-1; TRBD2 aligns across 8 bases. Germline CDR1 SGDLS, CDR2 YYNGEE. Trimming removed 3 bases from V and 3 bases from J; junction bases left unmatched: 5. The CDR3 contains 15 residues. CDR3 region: CASSESGSFYNEQFF. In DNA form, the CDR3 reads TGTGCCAGCAGCGAAAGCGGGAGTTTCTACAATGAGCAGTTCTTC.

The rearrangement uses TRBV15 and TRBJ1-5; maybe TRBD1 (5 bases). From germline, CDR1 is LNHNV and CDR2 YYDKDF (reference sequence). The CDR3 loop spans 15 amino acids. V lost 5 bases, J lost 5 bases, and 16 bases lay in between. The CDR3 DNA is TGTGCCACCAGCTGGGCCGTCAGGGTGGATCAGCCCCAGCATTTT. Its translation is CATSWAVRVDQPQHF.